This T cell receptor beta chain was sequenced during a study of T cells in Graves' hyperthyroidism and ophthalmopathy. Study overall: Once the initial diagnosis was made, peripheral blood was obtained before any treatment.

This clonotype was seen at least ten times. Its antigen is currently unknown. Amplified regions were TCR beta CDR3 sequences from RNA transcripts. Initially, a first-round RT-PCR of the TCR CDR3 employed the HTBI primer set. TCRdb re-called the multiplex PCR reads through MiXCR, storing one row per CDR3 protein. The sample holds around 500,000 distinct CDR3 sequences; 14% are singletons and the top ten take about 14%. Stable hyperthyroidism: no ophthalmopathy progression over 18 months of follow-up. Patients were excluded because of uncontrolled infection, other autoimmune disease, pregnancy or lactation. V dropped 3 bases and J dropped 4 bases, with 22 bases sitting between them. The CDR3 has 17 amino acids. CDR1 is SNHLY and CDR2 is FYNNEI in the germline V gene. Findings and caveats of the study: A 13 V-J model separated ophthalmopathy from stable hyperthyroidism.

The sequenced sample consisted of blood. This clonotype was sampled from a woman between 40 and 55 years old with Graves' hyperthyroidism. The chain recombines TRBV2 with TRBJ2-7, with D perhaps matching TRBD1 or TRBD2 (6 bases each). CDR3 nucleotides: TGTGCCAGCAGTGAGGGTTTGGGGGGACAAAGCACGTACGAGCAGTACTTC. Translated: CASSEGLGGQSTYEQYF.